This T cell receptor (beta chain) appears in the sequencing data of a study of T cell responses to AZD1222 COVID-19 vaccine. TCRdb keeps only in-frame clones here, not all; method: immunoSEQ multiplex PCR. This sample carries 95,000 to 150,000 clones, approximately 90% of them seen once, and the ten largest clones take 0.85% to 1.3%. V lost 0 bases, J lost 4 bases, and 15 bases lay in between. The germline V gene encodes CDR1 LGHNA and CDR2 YNFKEQ. The CDR3 consists of 17 residues. The chain couples TRBV4-2 to TRBJ2-2; D gene ambiguous. This sequence was found in an adult in good health. Sequences were derived from peripheral blood, sampled on day 0 of AZD1222 vaccination. The CDR3 is CASSQDPVSQITGELFF. For the CDR3, the DNA is TGTGCCAGCAGCCAAGATCCTGTCTCTCAGATCACCGGGGAGCTGTTTTTT.